This T cell receptor beta chain is from a study of T cell responses to AZD1222 COVID-19 vaccine (dated by TCRdb to about 2021). About the study as a whole: AZD1222 recipients given second doses at about 4 weeks or at about 12 weeks were pooled, since spike-specific TCR depth and breadth were not found to differ between the two schedules. Trial participants were enrolled by age into 18-55, 56-69 and 70-plus year subgroups, with roughly 150, 30 and 60 TCR-sequenced participants respectively. TCR sequencing covered 230 or so trial participants: 200 to 220 given two doses of AZD1222 and some 25 given two doses of MenACWY control vaccine.

The CDR3 regions of human TCRbeta chains were analyzed by immunosequencing. On the authors' methods: Repertoire TCRs were matched against a reference library of SARS-CoV-2-specific TCRs generated with the MIRA antigen-specificity platform. Breadth was defined as the fraction of unique TCRs that were SARS-CoV-2-associated. Depth was defined as the fraction of total T cells that were SARS-CoV-2-associated. Using the MIRA data, each spike-specific TCR was assigned both to the spike region to which the TCR was reactive and to a CD4 or CD8 class. Log10-transformed breadth and depth values were compared by one-way ANOVA with Sidak's multiple comparisons tests. Held by TCRdb, this immuneACCESS table contains in-frame sequences only and omits some clones. Under half of the omission traces to an unresolved V gene where checked; the cause of the rest is unknown. V and J calls and clone size are as listed in that table; D and trimming were resolved from the DNA. The sample table contains 120,000 or so clones; only one count was recorded for around 87% of them. Clones ranked in the top ten supply over 9.5% of the sample.

The CDR3 goes from the cysteine to the phenylalanine over 13 residues. The only DNA kept is the CDR3, 39 bases in frame from the first base. The CDR1 and CDR2 encoded by the germline V gene are MGHDK and SYGVNS. Relative to germline, V is 1 base shorter and J is 6 bases shorter, with 10 bases between their ends. In the case of this clone: The specificity of this receptor is unknown. Per-base quality was not reported, and no clone a single base away is much larger than it.

Per the publication, the time point label means: baseline before first vaccination. Vaccinee samples came from UK trials COV001 and COV002, including a single-blind randomized controlled phase 2/3 trial of AZD1222 (ChAdOx1 nCoV-19) in healthy adults. For TCRbeta chain sequencing, PBMC samples were collected from trial participants at day 0 and at day 28 after the second dose. Findings and caveats that apply to the study as a whole: Participants were mostly white British, with more females than males. The authors suggested clonal diversity may have been underestimated. Conclusions about previously exposed vaccinees are limited, since just 6 or 7 AZD1222 recipients were seropositive for SARS-CoV-2 at baseline. The whole spike protein was spanned by vaccine-associated CD4 TCRs, and dominant responses were seen in regions 160-218 and 743-854. A significant rise in spike-specific TCR breadth and depth was observed after two AZD1222 doses relative to day 0 and relative to MenACWY recipients. Epitopes outside the regions mutated in the B.1.351 and B.1.1.7 variants were reportedly recognized by nearly half of the unique spike-specific TCRs. In the small 56-69-year group, the increase in depth fell short of significance, most likely because of low power. Because no day 14 peak-response samples were available, the repertoires could be characterized only after the peak T cell response.

Here the sequenced sample was peripheral blood, taken on day 0 of AZD1222 vaccination. The V and J segments used are TRBV25-1 and TRBJ2-7; no D gene can be assigned with confidence. The TCR comes from an adult in good health. The sequenced DNA is TGTGCCAGCAGTGAATTTATTAGTGGCGAGCAGTACTTC. Its protein product is CASSEFISGEQYF.